This is a list of T cell receptor beta chains from one sample in a study of cytomegalovirus exposure and HLA in healthy donors. The method was immunoSEQ multiplex PCR; TCRdb's version includes in-frame clones alone and lacks a portion of them. The sample contains tens of thousands of clones, about 94% of which appear only once. Input material: PBMCs. These receptors were obtained from a man between 18 and 35 years old in good health and CMV-seropositive. Both conserved end residues are part of each CDR3. A D gene is named only where the DNA matches it firmly. Rows give clone size only sometimes, using once, few, many, or a class for an expanded clone.

D gene	V gene	clone size	J gene	CDR3 protein	CDR3 DNA
.	TRBV19	.	TRBJ2-1	CASSIFYNEQFF	TGTGCCAGTAGTATCTTCTACAATGAGCAGTTCTTC
.	TRBV9	.	TRBJ2-1	CASSVVGRGPIGEQFF	TGTGCCAGCAGCGTAGTGGGCAGGGGCCCAATAGGTGAGCAGTTCTTC
.	TRBV4-2	.	TRBJ2-1	CASSQGGSPYNEQFF	TGTGCCAGCAGCCAAGGAGGGAGCCCTTACAATGAGCAGTTCTTC
TRBD1	TRBV29-1	.	TRBJ1-1	CSGKGQGYTEAFF	TGCAGCGGGAAAGGACAGGGATACACTGAAGCTTTCTTT
TRBD1	TRBV5-8	.	TRBJ2-5	CARSRMGTGKQETQYF	TGTGCCAGATCGAGAATGGGGACAGGCAAACAAGAGACCCAGTACTTC
.	TRBV5-1	.	TRBJ2-5	CASSLGGPQETQYF	TGCGCCAGCAGCTTGGGGGGGCCCCAAGAGACCCAGTACTTC
TRBD2	TRBV4-1	.	TRBJ2-1	CASSHGLAGGIRFF	TGCGCCAGCAGCCACGGACTAGCGGGAGGTATTCGGTTCTTC
TRBD1	TRBV2	once	TRBJ2-3	CATSSGTGGDTQYF	TGTGCCACCAGCAGTGGGACAGGTGGGGATACGCAGTATTTT
TRBD1	TRBV5-3	.	TRBJ1-4	CARSPRGCTGGSTNEKLFF	TGTGCCAGAAGCCCCCGTGGGTGCACAGGGGGCTCAACTAATGAAAAACTGTTTTTT
.	TRBV10-1	once	TRBJ1-2	CASSEKGQYYGYTF	TGCGCCAGCAGTGAAAAAGGACAGTATTATGGCTACACCTTC
.	TRBV11-2	once	TRBJ1-2	CASSHLIPTNYGYTF	TGTGCCAGCAGCCATTTAATACCTACTAACTATGGCTACACCTTC
.	TRBV29-1	.	TRBJ2-7	CSAITGTKAEQYF	TGCAGCGCGATAACCGGGACAAAAGCCGAGCAGTACTTC
.	TRBV2	.	TRBJ1-2	CASSKKGPGDYGYTF	TGTGCCAGCAGTAAGAAGGGTCCAGGGGACTATGGCTACACCTTC
TRBD2	TRBV6-6	.	TRBJ2-1	CASSYLGRVPYNEQFF	TGTGCCAGCAGTTACCTAGGGAGGGTGCCATACAATGAGCAGTTCTTC
TRBD2	TRBV7-9	.	TRBJ2-1	CASSLVRGDYNEQFF	TGTGCCAGCAGCTTAGTGCGGGGGGATTACAATGAGCAGTTCTTC
.	TRBV4-2	.	TRBJ2-7	CASSQGAGSSYEQYF	TGTGCCAGCAGCCAAGGGGCGGGTAGCTCCTACGAGCAGTACTTC
.	TRBV21-1	.	TRBJ2-5	CASSKVSQETQYF	TGTGCCAGCAGCAAAGTTTCGCAAGAGACCCAGTACTTC
TRBD2	TRBV2	.	TRBJ2-5	CASNLAGGETQYF	TGTGCCAGCAATTTGGCGGGGGGAGAGACCCAGTACTTC
.	TRBV4-1	.	TRBJ2-3	CASSQQTRDTQYF	TGCGCCAGCAGCCAGCAGACAAGGGATACGCAGTATTTT
.	TRBV11-2	.	TRBJ2-1	CASSLRRAGSSNEQFF	TGTGCCAGCAGCTTAAGACGGGCGGGGTCCTCCAATGAGCAGTTCTTC
TRBD2	TRBV28	.	TRBJ2-7	CASSYVRLAGAIEQYF	TGTGCCAGCAGCTACGTAAGACTAGCGGGAGCTATCGAGCAGTACTTC
TRBD1	TRBV28	.	TRBJ1-4	CASIADRGELFF	TGTGCCAGCATCGCTGACAGGGGTGAACTGTTTTTT
TRBD2	TRBV5-1	.	TRBJ2-7	CASSPMAASGYEQYF	TGCGCCAGCAGCCCGATGGCGGCTAGCGGCTACGAGCAGTACTTC
.	TRBV15	.	TRBJ2-7	CATSVIRAYEQYF	TGTGCCACCAGCGTGATACGGGCCTACGAGCAGTACTTC
.	TRBV7-2	.	TRBJ2-7	CASSLGVSGSESYEQYF	TGTGCCAGCAGCTTAGGAGTGTCCGGGAGCGAGTCCTACGAGCAGTACTTC
.	TRBV7-2	.	TRBJ2-7	CASSPGLFYEQYF	TGTGCCAGCAGCCCCGGACTCTTCTACGAGCAGTACTTC
.	TRBV19	.	TRBJ1-1	CASYADARTAFF	TGTGCCAGTTACGCCGATGCGCGCACGGCTTTCTTT
.	TRBV7-9	.	TRBJ2-5	CASTPRGWETQYF	TGTGCCAGCACTCCTCGGGGGTGGGAGACCCAGTACTTC